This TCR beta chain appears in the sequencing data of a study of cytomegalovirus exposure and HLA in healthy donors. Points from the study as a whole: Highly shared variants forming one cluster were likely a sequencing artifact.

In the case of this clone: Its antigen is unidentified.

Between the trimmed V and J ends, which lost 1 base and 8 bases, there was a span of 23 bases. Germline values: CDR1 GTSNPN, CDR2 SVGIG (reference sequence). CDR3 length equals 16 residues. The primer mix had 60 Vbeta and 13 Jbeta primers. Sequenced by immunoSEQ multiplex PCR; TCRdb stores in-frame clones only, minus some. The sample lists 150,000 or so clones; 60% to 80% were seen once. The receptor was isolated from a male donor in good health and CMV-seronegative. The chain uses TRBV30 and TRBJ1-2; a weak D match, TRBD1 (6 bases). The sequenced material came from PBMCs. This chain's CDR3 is CAWSDTAADRFRGYTF. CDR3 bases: TGTGCCTGGAGTGATACCGCCGCCGACAGGTTCCGAGGCTACACCTTC.